Listed below are T cell receptor beta chains from one sample, sequenced in a study of blood T cell repertoires in COVID-19. Some clones are missing from TCRdb's copy, which holds only in-frame ones; the method was immunoSEQ multiplex PCR. Here the sample spans tens of thousands of clones, more than 65% being singletons. Sequencing was carried out using peripheral blood. The source of these receptors is an elderly man with active or convalescent COVID-19. CDR3s leave out the opening cysteine and the closing phenylalanine or tryptophan. The order of the fields is CDR3 length, J gene, V gene, CDR3 protein.

11 TRBJ1-1 TRBV24-1 ATAGGSNTEAF
15 TRBJ1-5 TRBV7-9 ASSPLRDTSSNQPQH
11 TRBJ1-1 TRBV30 AGGKEGNTEAF
13 TRBJ1-2 TRBV19 ASSSGGGQGDGYT
13 TRBJ2-1 TRBV14 ASSMSGGADNEQF
15 TRBJ2-2 TRBV4-1 ASSQDLGTSARGELF
14 TRBJ2-7 TRBV9 ASSPSGRGPPYEQY
11 TRBJ1-2 TRBV7-2 ASSPDRDYGYT
14 TRBJ1-4 TRBV5-1 ASSLERTLPGEKLF
9 TRBJ2-1 TRBV24-1 ATASPNEQF
13 TRBJ2-5 TRBV5-1 ASSLTSGDRETQY
15 TRBJ1-4 TRBV4-2 ASSQVPGQGENEKLF
15 TRBJ2-3 TRBV28 ASSHSGERPRTDTQY
12 TRBJ2-1 TRBV7-3 ASRGGASGNEQF
12 TRBJ2-7 TRBV5-1 ASSFSGGAYEQY
12 TRBJ2-2 TRBV29-1 SVDTGLYTGELF
12 TRBJ2-1 TRBV14 ASSQLQGYNEQF
11 TRBJ1-1 TRBV3-1/TRBV3-2 ASNLGPNTEAF
11 TRBJ1-1 TRBV12-3/TRBV12-4 ASAPDTTSEAF
13 TRBJ2-1 TRBV3-1/TRBV3-2 ASSQTLAGGREQF
13 TRBJ2-7 TRBV5-1 ASSLAETGSYEQY
12 TRBJ2-5 TRBV18 ASHLSGGVETQY
13 TRBJ2-3 TRBV6-5 ASSRATASTDTQY
16 TRBJ1-4 TRBV28 ASTPTAGMLQANEKLF
13 TRBJ2-3 TRBV7-2 ASREQGTGTDTQY
14 TRBJ2-4 TRBV7-3 ASSLEGVWGQDIQY
13 TRBJ1-1 TRBV5-1 ASSLEGPPNTEAF